The 28 T cell receptor beta chains given below trace back to one sample, sequenced in a study of blood T cells in healthy people across ages. Primed by a sample-barcoded 5' primer and a J-beta primer mix, a second PCR proceeded for about 6 to 12 cycles. TCRdb independently ran MiXCR on the 5' RACE reads; one entry per CDR3 protein. This sample yields about 670,000 distinct CDR3 sequences, of which 35% to 50% are seen a single time; 25% to 35% belongs to the top ten. Input material: blood. The source of these receptors is an elderly man in good health.

This clonotype was recorded a few times. The chain employs TRBV6-2 or TRBV6-3 and TRBJ1-2; D is undetermined. The CDR3 sequence is 11 residues long. With 5 bases removed from V and 10 bases from J, the gap between germline ends came to 11 bases. The germline CDR1 and CDR2 sequences are MNHEY and SVGEGT. The DNA of the CDR3 is TGTGCCAGCAGTACCGACATAGACTACACCTTC. It yields the protein CASSTDIDYTF.

The count of this clonotype is one. CDR3 nucleotides: TGTGCCAGCAGTGTGTCTAGCGGGAGTCTGGAGCAGTACTTC. Protein sequence: CASSVSSGSLEQYF. The V gene is TRBV6-1, the J gene TRBJ2-7; 10 nucleotides agree with TRBD2. This CDR3 is built from 14 residues. Unmatched junction bases numbered 7, after V lost 4 bases and J lost 7 bases. Per germline, CDR1 MNHNS and CDR2 SASEGT.

In this sample, this clonotype turned up a few times. The rearrangement joins TRBV15 to TRBJ1-3; perhaps TRBD1 as D (6 bases). CDR1 and CDR2 (germline): LNHNV, YYDKDF (reference sequence). The CDR3 spans 16 residues. The ends were cut back, 4 bases at V and 2 bases at J, with 15 bases in the middle. The CDR3 nucleotides are TGTGCCACCAGCAAGAAGACAGGCGCAACTGGAAACACCATATATTTT. Protein: CATSKKTGATGNTIYF.

The CDR3 sequence: CASSYSMVGGRKFTEAFF. CDR3 sequence (DNA): TGTGCCAGCAGTTACTCGATGGTAGGGGGACGCAAATTCACTGAAGCTTTCTTT. The rearrangement joins TRBV6-2 or TRBV6-3 to TRBJ1-1; D perhaps matches TRBD1 (6 bases). Germline CDR1 reads MNHEY; CDR2 reads SVGEGT. The CDR3 has 18 amino acids. Trimming stripped 0 bases from V and 4 bases from J, with 21 bases between.

This clonotype was detected only a few times. J is TRBJ1-2 and V is TRBV6-2 or TRBV6-3; 8 bases fit TRBD1. Germline V gene data show CDR1 as MNHEY and CDR2 as SVGEGT. The CDR3 is made up of 18 amino acids. J lost 1 base, V lost 3 bases, and 13 bases had no gene match. CDR3 bases: TGTGCCAGCAGTTATATTGTTTCAGGGGGCGTCAATAACTATGGCTACACCTTC. Translation gives CASSYIVSGGVNNYGYTF.

J is TRBJ2-7 and V is TRBV20-1; 7 nucleotides line up with TRBD1. CDR3 length: 14 amino acids. Per the germline V gene, CDR1 is DFQATT and CDR2 is SNEGSKA (reference sequence). With 5 bases clipped from V and 0 bases from J, the junction kept 7 bases outside the gene matches. The CDR3 loop reads CSAEVGTDSYEQYF. As DNA, the CDR3 is TGCAGTGCTGAGGTTGGGACAGACTCCTACGAGCAGTACTTC.

In its sample, this clonotype was seen a few times. V and J are TRBV29-1 and TRBJ2-3, with 11 positions matching TRBD1. Germline CDR1 is SQVTM and CDR2 is ANQGSEA. V lost 7 bases and J lost 6; bases outside the gene matches: 6. The CDR3 runs to 13 residues. The CDR3 nucleotides are TGCAGCGGCTGGACAGGGGGCCGTGATACGCAGTATTTT. As protein: CSGWTGGRDTQYF.

This clonotype appeared a few times. The chain recombines TRBV5-1 with TRBJ1-2, with D perhaps TRBD1 (5 bases). V was cut by 3 bases and J by 2 bases, with 14 bases left in between. The CDR3 has 15 amino acids. The germline CDR1 and CDR2 sequences are SGHRS and YFSETQ. The CDR3 region has the DNA TGCGCCAGCAGCTCCCGGCAGGCAGGGAACTATGGCTACACCTTC. Translated, it gives CASSSRQAGNYGYTF.

The chain couples TRBV5-1 to TRBJ2-1; 13 nucleotides align to TRBD2. The CDR3 has 17 amino acids. V was pared by 1 base and J by 7 bases, with 8 bases of the junction left unmatched. The germline CDR1 and CDR2 sequences are SGHRS and YFSETQ. CDR3 amino acids: CASSLLRGLAGSNEQFF. The CDR3 nucleotides read TGCGCCAGCAGCTTGCTTCGGGGACTAGCGGGAAGTAATGAGCAGTTCTTC.

The chain couples TRBV3-1 to TRBJ2-7; 8 nucleotides align to TRBD1. Germline V gives CDR1 LGHDT, CDR2 YNNKEL (reference sequence). J was trimmed by 6 bases and V by 0 bases; bases with no gene match: 13. The length of the CDR3 is 17 residues. In nucleotides, the CDR3 is TGTGCCAGCAGCCAAGATTCCAAACTCCGGACAGGGATCGAGCAGTACTTC. As protein: CASSQDSKLRTGIEQYF.

In its sample, this clonotype was seen a few times. The rearrangement joins TRBV5-6 to TRBJ2-5; TRBD1 agrees at 9 bases. The germline CDR1 and CDR2 sequences are SGHDT and YYEEEE. The CDR3 length is 16 residues. V trimming: 1 base; J trimming: 7 bases; junction bases outside the gene matches: 11. The CDR3 sequence: CASSLPSGTGFGTQYF. CDR3 in DNA: TGTGCCAGCAGCTTGCCCTCCGGGACAGGGTTTGGGACCCAGTACTTC. Filled out from reference TRBV5-6 and TRBJ2-5, the complete variable domain reads DAGVTQSPTHLIKTRGQQVTLRCSPKSGHDTVSWYQQALGQGPQFIFQYYEEEERQRGNFPDRFSGHQFPNYSSELNVNALLLGDSALYLCASSLPSGTGFGTQYFGPGTRLLVL.

The rearrangement links TRBV5-1 to TRBJ2-3, with TRBD2 matching 7 bases. Germline V gives CDR1 SGHRS, CDR2 YFSETQ. V lost 2 bases to trimming and J lost 1 base; unmatched junction nucleotides: 10. This CDR3 region has 17 residues. The CDR3 here is CASSFSGGSGGTDTQYF. The CDR3 DNA sequence: TGCGCCAGCAGCTTCTCGGGGGGAAGCGGGGGCACAGATACGCAGTATTTT. The whole variable domain, filled in from reference TRBV5-1 and TRBJ2-3, reads KAGVTQTPRYLIKTRGQQVTLSCSPISGHRSVSWYQQTPGQGLQFLFEYFSETQRNKGNFPGRFSGRQFSNSRSEMNVSTLELGDSALYLCASSFSGGSGGTDTQYFGPGTRLTVL.

The table lists this clonotype with a few counts. The chain recombines TRBV20-1 with TRBJ2-5, with 7 bases matching TRBD2. This CDR3 region has 13 residues. Per germline, CDR1 DFQATT and CDR2 SNEGSKA (reference sequence). V lost 5 bases to trimming and J lost 3 bases; unmatched junction nucleotides: 6. In nucleotides, the CDR3 is TGCAGTGCTCCTCGGGGGAGGGAAGAGACCCAGTACTTC. Translated, it gives CSAPRGREETQYF.

This chain connects TRBV6-2 or TRBV6-3 to TRBJ2-2, with 7 nucleotides matching TRBD2. Per germline, CDR1 MNHEY and CDR2 SVGEGT. The CDR3 is 15 amino acids. V gave up 8 bases and J gave up 2 bases; unmatched junction bases: 8. This CDR3 is CASFNPGLNTGELFF. The CDR3 DNA reads TGTGCCAGCTTTAATCCGGGACTAAACACCGGGGAGCTGTTTTTT.

The chain combines TRBV2 with TRBJ2-7; TRBD1 matches 7 bases. This CDR3 contains 13 residues. Germline-derived CDR1 and CDR2 are SNHLY and FYNNEI. J gave up 1 base and V 5 bases, and 2 bases lay outside the gene matches. Here the CDR3 DNA reads TGTGCCAGCAGTAAACAGGGGTCCTACGAGCAGTACTTC. Amino acids: CASSKQGSYEQYF. Complete variable domain (other parts from reference TRBV2 and TRBJ2-7): EPEVTQTPSHQVTQMGQEVILRCVPISNHLYFYWYRQILGQKVEFLVSFYNNEISEKSEIFDDQFSVERPDGSNFTLKIRSTKLEDSAMYFCASSKQGSYEQYFGPGTRLTVT.

The chain recombines TRBV2 with TRBJ1-6, with a possible D match to TRBD1 (6 bases). The CDR3 sequence is 15 residues long. Germline assignment: CDR1 SNHLY and CDR2 FYNNEI. With 6 bases removed from V and 7 bases from J, the gap between germline ends came to 16 bases. The CDR3 DNA follows: TGTGCCAGCAGGCCCGGTGGACAGAGAAATTCACCCCTCCACTTT. As protein: CASRPGGQRNSPLHF.

The chain has TRBV3-1 and TRBJ1-1; D gene ambiguous. CDR1 is LGHDT and CDR2 is YNNKEL in the germline V gene (reference sequence). This CDR3 contains 12 residues. Trimming took off 4 bases at V and 1 base at J, with 4 bases between the two ends. The CDR3: CASSPQNTEAFF. As DNA, the CDR3 is TGTGCCAGCAGCCCCCAGAACACTGAAGCTTTCTTT.

Many counts were recorded for this clonotype. The rearrangement joins TRBV7-2 to TRBJ2-7; D possibly corresponds to TRBD2 (6 bases). The ends were cut back, 5 bases at V and 3 bases at J, with 11 bases in the middle. CDR3 length: 13 amino acids. Germline V lookup: CDR1 SGHTA, CDR2 FQGNSA. The CDR3 spells CASSQGLLYEQYF. In DNA, the CDR3 is TGTGCCAGCAGCCAGGGACTTCTCTACGAGCAGTACTTC.

A few counts support this clonotype. The chain has TRBV9 and TRBJ1-2; possibly TRBD1 for D (6 bases). V shed 4 bases and J shed 2 bases, with 15 bases lying between them. The germline V gene has CDR1 SGDLS and CDR2 YYNGEE. The CDR3 runs to 15 residues. The CDR3 here is CASSSTQGLNYGYTF. DNA of the CDR3: TGTGCCAGCAGCTCAACACAGGGACTGAACTATGGCTACACCTTC.

This clonotype was seen a handful of times. The chain links TRBV27 to TRBJ2-3; 7 bases are a match to TRBD1. The CDR3 contains 17 residues. V was pared by 6 bases and J by 0 bases, with 12 bases of the junction left unmatched. The germline CDR1 and CDR2 sequences are MNHEY and SMNVEV (reference sequence). CDR3 bases: TGTGCCAGCAGGGGTGCCCTGGACAGGTTCAGCACAGATACGCAGTATTTT. Protein sequence: CASRGALDRFSTDTQYF.

This clonotype was counted many times. The V and J genes are TRBV7-2 and TRBJ2-3; 9 bases agree with TRBD2. The CDR3 spans 14 residues. With V trimmed by 1 base and J by 8 bases, 4 bases remained unmatched. Germline lookup yields CDR1 SGHTA and CDR2 FQGNSA. Written as DNA, the CDR3 is TGTGCCAGCAGCTTAGACGGGACTAGCTCTACGCAGTATTTT. Protein: CASSLDGTSSTQYF. The whole variable domain, remainder taken from reference TRBV7-2 and TRBJ2-3, is GAGVSQSPSNKVTEKGKDVELRCDPISGHTALYWYRQSLGQGLEFLIYFQGNSAPDKSGLPSDRFSAERTGGSVSTLTIQRTQQEDSAVYLCASSLDGTSSTQYFGPGTRLTVL.

The rearrangement links TRBV3-1 to TRBJ2-2; 9 positions match TRBD1. V was pared by 4 bases and J by 4 bases, with 7 bases of the junction left unmatched. CDR3 length: 16 amino acids. Germline V CDR1 and CDR2: LGHDT, YNNKEL (reference sequence). CDR3 nucleotides: TGTGCCAGCAGCCGAACCACAGGGGGCTGCACCGGGGAGCTGTTTTTT. It is translated as CASSRTTGGCTGELFF.

This clonotype was recorded a few times. The chain has TRBV20-1 and TRBJ2-7; 7 bases map to TRBD1. V lost 4 bases to trimming and J lost 5 bases; unmatched junction nucleotides: 8. The CDR3 sequence is 13 residues long. Germline V gives CDR1 DFQATT, CDR2 SNEGSKA (reference sequence). CDR3 sequence (DNA): TGCAGTGCTATTACAGGGGCCCATCACGAGCAGTACTTC. Its protein product is CSAITGAHHEQYF.

The chain has TRBV7-2 and TRBJ2-1; 9 nucleotides agree with TRBD2. This CDR3 contains 16 residues. Germline V lookup: CDR1 SGHTA, CDR2 FQGNSA. After removal of 5 bases from V and 9 bases from J, the junction contained 14 bases not matched to a gene. The CDR3, as DNA: TGTGCCAGCAGCACCCCTGGGGCGGGAGGGCCTGGTGAGCAGTTCTTC. Amino acid sequence: CASSTPGAGGPGEQFF.

This chain links TRBV4-3 with TRBJ2-3; D not certain. The length of the CDR3 is 14 residues. Between the trimmed V and J ends, which lost 0 bases and 0 bases, there was a span of 4 bases. Germline CDR1 is LGHNA and CDR2 is YSLEER. Written as DNA, the CDR3 is TGCGCCAGCAGCCAAGATGTCAGCACAGATACGCAGTATTTT. It specifies CASSQDVSTDTQYF.

This chain links TRBV20-1 with TRBJ1-1; possible D gene TRBD1, 6 bases. Germline assignment: CDR1 DFQATT and CDR2 SNEGSKA (reference sequence). CDR3 size: 14 residues. V lost 6 bases and J lost 0, with 14 bases in between. The CDR3 coding sequence is TGCAGTGCCAGAACCGACAGGATGAACACTGAAGCTTTCTTT. This translates into CSARTDRMNTEAFF.

This clonotype was picked up a small number of times. This chain connects TRBV18 to TRBJ2-3, with D perhaps TRBD1 (7 bases). The CDR3 extends over 15 amino acids. Deletions cut 3 bases from V and 6 bases from J, with 16 bases between. Germline V gene lookup returns CDR1 KGHSH and CDR2 LQKENI. The CDR3 sequence is CASSPSGGGADTQYF. The CDR3 coding sequence is TGTGCCAGCTCACCGAGCGGAGGGGGCGCGGATACGCAGTATTTT.

This clonotype was seen ten or more times. The V gene is TRBV12-3 or TRBV12-4, the J gene TRBJ2-7; D unresolved. This CDR3 has 16 amino acids. The V end was cut by 1 base, the J end by 3 bases, with 16 bases between. CDR3 protein: CASSLGPVTNDYEQYF. CDR3 in DNA: TGTGCCAGCAGTTTAGGTCCCGTAACTAACGACTACGAGCAGTACTTC.